This T cell receptor beta chain originates from a study of blood T cell repertoires in COVID-19. As for the study in general: Whether acute or convalescent, the COVID-19 samples came from the United States, Italy and Spain.

The CDR3 consists of 15 residues. Trimming took 0 bases from V and 2 from J; bases not matched to a gene: 2. Germline CDR1 LNHNV, CDR2 YYDKDF (reference sequence). The assay was immunoSEQ multiplex PCR, and TCRdb's table has in-frame clones only and misses some. The sample records under 90,000 clones, approximately 91% being singletons. The source material was peripheral blood. V usage is TRBV15 and J usage is TRBJ2-5; 8 bases agree with TRBD1. The TCR sequence derives from a man in his 70s with active or convalescent COVID-19. The CDR3 here is CATSREGTGQETQYF. DNA for the CDR3: TGTGCCACCAGCAGAGAGGGGACAGGACAAGAGACCCAGTACTTC.